Presented here are 14 T cell receptor beta chains from one specimen sequenced in a study of T cell changes during pregnancy in multiple sclerosis. TCRdb keeps only in-frame clones here, not all; method: immunoSEQ multiplex PCR. Among some 64,000 clones listed, more than 90% were seen once. The sample consisted of peripheral blood, taken in the first trimester of pregnancy. Every receptor here comes from a female donor with multiple sclerosis, enrolled in a pregnancy study.

This chain links TRBV5-1 with TRBJ1-2; D unclear. Trimming shortened V by 0 bases and J by 4 bases, and 10 bases separated the two germline ends. The germline V gene has CDR1 SGHRS and CDR2 YFSETQ. This CDR3 has 14 residues. CDR3 nucleotide sequence: TGCGCCAGCAGCTTGGCCGGCGGCAGCTATGGCTACACCTTC. This gives the protein CASSLAGGSYGYTF.

The CDR3 loop is CASSLDINSGNTIYF. CDR3 bases: TGTGCCAGCAGCTTGGACATCAACTCTGGAAACACCATATATTTT. The gene calls are TRBV11-1 and TRBJ1-3; perhaps TRBD1 as D (5 bases). Germline-derived CDR1 and CDR2 are SGHAT and FQDESV (reference sequence). Trimming took off 3 bases at V and 0 bases at J, with 9 bases between the two ends. This CDR3 spans 15 amino acids.

This chain links TRBV27 with TRBJ1-2, with a possible D match to TRBD1 (6 bases). The germline CDR1 and CDR2 sequences are MNHEY and SMNVEV (reference sequence). This CDR3 spans 13 amino acids. Trimming shortened V by 3 bases and J by 8 bases, and 13 bases separated the two germline ends. The CDR3 DNA reads as TGTGCCAGCAGTTTGACATACAGGGACGGCTACACCTTC. It is translated as CASSLTYRDGYTF.

The genes are TRBV27 and TRBJ2-5, with TRBD2 as a possible D gene (6 bases). The CDR3 spans 14 residues. The germline CDR1 and CDR2 sequences are MNHEY and SMNVEV (reference sequence). Trimming took off 3 bases at V and 4 bases at J, with 12 bases between the two ends. This CDR3 is CASSFAGLGETQYF. The CDR3 DNA is TGTGCCAGCAGTTTCGCGGGATTGGGAGAGACCCAGTACTTC.

The chain is built from TRBV27 and TRBJ2-4; TRBD1 might be the D (6 bases). The CDR3 covers 15 residues. Germline V gene sequence: CDR1 MNHEY, CDR2 SMNVEV (reference sequence). Trimming removed 5 bases at V and 3 bases at J, with 14 bases between. CDR3 sequence: CASSPLDRHKNIQYF. The CDR3 nucleotides read TGTGCCAGCAGTCCCTTGGACAGACACAAAAACATTCAGTACTTC.

This clone was seen once. The J gene is TRBJ2-3, the V gene TRBV21-1; TRBD1, the table's D call, lacks a check against the DNA. TRBV21-1 is an annotated pseudogene. This CDR3 region has 18 residues. For the CDR3, the DNA is TGTGCCAGCAGCAAAGGGAAGGGGCCAGCTACTAGCACAGATACGCAGTATTTT. The encoded protein is CASSKGKGPATSTDTQYF.

J is TRBJ1-1 and V is TRBV28, with TRBD1 matching 8 bases. V was pared by 4 bases and J by 5 bases, with 12 bases of the junction left unmatched. In germline, CDR1 is MDHEN, CDR2 SYDVKM. The CDR3 is made up of 16 amino acids. The CDR3 sequence is CASSSGQENLITEAFF. The CDR3 region has the DNA TGTGCCAGCAGTTCGGGACAGGAAAACCTGATAACTGAAGCTTTCTTT.

This sequence joins TRBV28 and TRBJ1-1; 11 bases are shared with TRBD1. Trimming removed 6 bases from V and 7 bases from J; junction bases left unmatched: 7. Looked up from germline, CDR1 is MDHEN and CDR2 is SYDVKM. The CDR3 extends over 14 amino acids. The CDR3 loop is CASRTGTGGFEAFF. The CDR3 DNA follows: TGTGCCAGCAGGACCGGGACAGGGGGTTTTGAAGCTTTCTTT.

This chain links TRBV5-1 with TRBJ2-2; D unresolved. Trimming pared 0 bases from V and 7 bases from J, leaving 7 bases between. This CDR3 has 13 amino acids. CDR1 and CDR2 from the germline V gene are SGHRS and YFSETQ. CDR3 nucleotides: TGCGCCAGCAGCTTGGAAGCTTTCGGGGAGCTGTTTTTT. Protein product: CASSLEAFGELFF. Full variable domain (outside the CDR3, taken from reference TRBV5-1 and TRBJ2-2): KAGVTQTPRYLIKTRGQQVTLSCSPISGHRSVSWYQQTPGQGLQFLFEYFSETQRNKGNFPGRFSGRQFSNSRSEMNVSTLELGDSALYLCASSLEAFGELFFGEGSRLTVL.

The V gene is TRBV4-1, the J gene TRBJ2-5; TRBD1 might be the D (6 bases). The CDR3 is 13 residues long. V was pared by 3 bases and J by 5 bases, with 10 bases between. Germline assignment: CDR1 MGHRA and CDR2 YSYEKL. CDR3 DNA sequence: TGCGCCAGCAGCCAGACGAGGGGGGAGACCCAGTACTTC. Protein: CASSQTRGETQYF.

The chain recombines TRBV6-5 with TRBJ1-1; possibly TRBD1 for D (5 bases). The CDR3 is 13 residues long. CDR1 MNHEY and CDR2 SVGAGI come from the germline V gene. V was clipped by 0 bases and J by 6 bases, with 8 bases between them. The CDR3 is CASSYSRGPEAFF. The DNA of the CDR3 is TGTGCCAGCAGTTACTCGCGGGGACCTGAAGCTTTCTTT.

The gene calls are TRBV25-1 and TRBJ2-5; 7 positions agree with TRBD1. Germline lookup yields CDR1 MGHDK and CDR2 SYGVNS. The CDR3 runs to 13 residues. Unmatched junction bases numbered 5, after V lost 6 bases and J lost 4 bases. The CDR3 spells CASRPTGRETQYF. For the CDR3, the DNA is TGTGCCAGCAGACCGACAGGGAGAGAGACCCAGTACTTC. The entire variable domain, with the rest obtained from reference TRBV25-1 and TRBJ2-5, is as follows: EADIYQTPRYLVIGTGKKITLECSQTMGHDKMYWYQQDPGMELHLIHYSYGVNSTEKGDLSSESTVSRIRTEHFPLTLESARPSHTSQYLCASRPTGRETQYFGPGTRLLVL.

This clone appeared once. V gene TRBV6-1 combines with J gene TRBJ1-5, with TRBD1 identical over 8 bases. The CDR3 extends over 15 amino acids. V shed 6 bases and J 7 bases; nucleotides not matched to a gene: 11. Germline V gene lookup returns CDR1 MNHNS and CDR2 SASEGT. The CDR3 protein is CASSTGQGQRQPQHF. The CDR3 DNA reads as TGTGCCAGCAGCACCGGACAGGGCCAGAGACAGCCCCAGCATTTT.

The chain has TRBV1 and TRBJ1-5; TRBD1 is taken as the D call from the table, unchecked against the DNA. TRBV1 is annotated as a pseudogene. CDR3 length equals 19 residues. Written as DNA, the CDR3 is TGCACCAGCAGCCAAGATCAGGACACCTCCCTTTATAGCAATCAGCCCCAGCATTTT. It encodes CTSSQDQDTSLYSNQPQHF.